These 21 T cell receptor beta chains originate from one sample sequenced in a study of T-cell reconstitution after alpha-beta-depleted transplantation in children. Unique molecular identifiers tagged the TCRbeta library. TCRdb called the PCR reads again in MiXCR, with one record for every CDR3 protein. The sample records about 980,000 distinct CDR3 sequences, around 30% being singletons. Specimen: PBMCs, mostly from graft donor cells, collected 360 days after TCRalphabeta/CD19-depleted stem cell transplant. The receptor set was obtained from a boy in the first two years of life who had a stem cell transplant for SCID, so the T cells may come from the graft donor.

V gene TRBV2 combines with J gene TRBJ2-1, with 7 bases matching TRBD1. This CDR3 comprises 12 residues. In germline, CDR1 is SNHLY, CDR2 FYNNEI. The V and J ends lost 10 bases and 12 bases, in that order; junction bases with no gene match: 12. CDR3 nucleotide sequence: TGTGCCATTTTCCCGGGACAGCAAAGGCAGTTCTTC. Translation: CAIFPGQQRQFF. Complete variable domain (other parts from reference TRBV2 and TRBJ2-1): EPEVTQTPSHQVTQMGQEVILRCVPISNHLYFYWYRQILGQKVEFLVSFYNNEISEKSEIFDDQFSVERPDGSNFTLKIRSTKLEDSAMYFCAIFPGQQRQFFGPGTRLTVL.

The rearrangement links TRBV7-9 to TRBJ1-2, with a weak D call TRBD1 (5 bases). The ends were cut back, 1 base at V and 8 bases at J, with 17 bases in the middle. Germline CDR1 is SEHNR and CDR2 is FQNEAQ (reference sequence). The CDR3 is 15 amino acids. The CDR3 loop reads CASSLETGEYSGYTF. CDR3 DNA sequence: TGTGCCAGCAGCTTAGAAACGGGGGAGTATTCCGGCTACACCTTC.

CDR3 region: CASSLLGALAYNEQFF. Written as DNA, the CDR3 is TGTGCCAGCAGCTTATTAGGGGCTTTGGCCTACAATGAGCAGTTCTTC. The chain uses TRBV11-2 and TRBJ2-1; tentatively, D is TRBD1 (5 bases). Germline loops: CDR1 SGHAT, CDR2 FQNNGV. V lost 2 bases, J lost 2 bases, and 13 bases lay in between. CDR3 length equals 16 residues.

The chain has TRBV20-1 and TRBJ2-2; TRBD2 matches at 7 bases. This CDR3 is 14 amino acids long. From germline, CDR1 is DFQATT and CDR2 SNEGSKA (reference sequence). The J segment lost 4 bases and the V segment lost 1 base, leaving 3 bases of the junction unmatched. The chain's CDR3 is CSARGLARTGELFF. The DNA of the CDR3 is TGCAGTGCTAGAGGACTAGCTCGCACCGGGGAGCTGTTTTTT.

The chain links TRBV5-1 to TRBJ1-1; a weak D match, TRBD1 (6 bases). With 4 bases removed from V and 3 bases from J, the gap between germline ends came to 13 bases. The CDR3 runs 14 residues. CDR1 is SGHRS and CDR2 is YFSETQ in the germline V gene. The CDR3 loop reads CASSLGAGDTEAFF. CDR3 coding DNA: TGCGCCAGCAGCCTGGGAGCAGGGGACACTGAAGCTTTCTTT. Combining the CDR3 with reference TRBV5-1 and TRBJ1-1 gives the whole variable domain KAGVTQTPRYLIKTRGQQVTLSCSPISGHRSVSWYQQTPGQGLQFLFEYFSETQRNKGNFPGRFSGRQFSNSRSEMNVSTLELGDSALYLCASSLGAGDTEAFFGQGTRLTVV.

This clonotype was recorded a few times. The chain employs TRBV12-3 or TRBV12-4 and TRBJ2-7; possibly TRBD2 for D (7 bases). This CDR3 has 16 amino acids. V lost 5 bases, J lost 0 bases, and 17 bases lay in between. In nucleotides, the CDR3 is TGTGCCAGCAGTCCAGATGGGGGGGGCGTCTCCTACGAGCAGTACTTC. It is translated as CASSPDGGGVSYEQYF.

The chain combines TRBV5-6 with TRBJ2-5; D is undetermined. V lost 4 bases and J lost 0, with 7 bases in between. The CDR3 runs to 13 residues. CDR1 is SGHDT and CDR2 is YYEEEE in the germline V gene. The chain's CDR3 is CASSDTDQETQYF. The DNA of the CDR3 is TGTGCCAGCAGCGATACCGACCAAGAGACCCAGTACTTC.

The J gene is TRBJ2-3, the V gene TRBV20-1; TRBD2 matches 12 bases. This CDR3 contains 16 residues. V dropped 4 bases and J dropped 2; count of bases not matched to a gene: 7. Germline loops: CDR1 DFQATT, CDR2 SNEGSKA (reference sequence). CDR3 sequence reads: CSAKLAGGWDTDTQYF. In DNA, the CDR3 is TGCAGTGCTAAACTAGCGGGGGGATGGGACACAGATACGCAGTATTTT.

V and J are TRBV6-5 and TRBJ1-6; the D gene is possibly TRBD1 (5 bases). Germline V lookup: CDR1 MNHEY, CDR2 SVGAGI. Between the trimmed V and J ends, which lost 0 bases and 7 bases, there was a span of 13 bases. There are 16 residues in the CDR3. The CDR3: CASSYSPGPVNSPLHF. For the CDR3, the DNA is TGTGCCAGCAGTTACTCGCCAGGGCCAGTAAATTCACCCCTCCACTTT.

The gene calls are TRBV20-1 and TRBJ2-1, with TRBD1 matching 8 bases. Germline V gives CDR1 DFQATT, CDR2 SNEGSKA (reference sequence). The CDR3 runs 14 residues. J gave up 4 bases and V 5 bases, and 7 bases lay outside the gene matches. The CDR3 region has the DNA TGCAGTGCTCGCGACAGGGGCCGTTACAATGAGCAGTTCTTC. Its translation is CSARDRGRYNEQFF.

This clonotype was detected many times. The chain uses TRBV6-4 and TRBJ1-2; 8 nucleotides agree with TRBD1. The CDR3 loop spans 14 amino acids. J gave up 2 bases and V 5 bases, and 4 bases lay outside the gene matches. Looked up from germline, CDR1 is MRHNA and CDR2 is SNTAGT. The CDR3 nucleotides are TGTGCCAGCAGTCCCCGACAGGGGAACTATGGCTACACCTTC. It codes for CASSPRQGNYGYTF.

This clonotype was observed a handful of times. The chain recombines TRBV4-2 with TRBJ2-7; 9 bases are shared with TRBD2. The CDR3 consists of 15 residues. Germline V CDR1 and CDR2: LGHNA, YNFKEQ. V shed 0 bases and J 2 bases; nucleotides not matched to a gene: 2. CDR3 nucleotides: TGTGCCAGCAGCCAAGATGGCGGGGGGGCCTACGAGCAGTACTTC. Its protein is CASSQDGGGAYEQYF.

This clonotype was observed many times. In nucleotides, the CDR3 is TGTGCCACCAGCATAGACAGGGGTGGTGACAATGAGCAGTTCTTC. Protein: CATSIDRGGDNEQFF. The chain uses TRBV15 and TRBJ2-1; TRBD1 matches at 8 bases. Trimming removed 4 bases from V and 5 bases from J; junction bases left unmatched: 7. The CDR3 spans 15 residues. In germline, CDR1 is LNHNV, CDR2 YYDKDF (reference sequence).

This clonotype was counted a few times. The CDR3 sequence: CASSPPKGTYNEQFF. CDR3 DNA sequence: TGCGCCAGCAGCCCTCCTAAGGGGACCTACAATGAGCAGTTCTTC. The J gene is TRBJ2-1, the V gene TRBV5-1; D is perhaps TRBD1 (5 bases). Trimming stripped 4 bases from V and 2 bases from J, with 13 bases between. The CDR3 extends over 15 amino acids. CDR1 is SGHRS and CDR2 is YFSETQ in the germline V gene. The full variable domain, its missing parts supplied by reference TRBV5-1 and TRBJ2-1, is KAGVTQTPRYLIKTRGQQVTLSCSPISGHRSVSWYQQTPGQGLQFLFEYFSETQRNKGNFPGRFSGRQFSNSRSEMNVSTLELGDSALYLCASSPPKGTYNEQFFGPGTRLTVL.

This clonotype has more than one count but fewer than ten. The chain couples TRBV7-9 to TRBJ2-3; 9 bases align to TRBD2. CDR1 is SEHNR, CDR2 FQNEAQ, per germline (reference sequence). V lost 5 bases to trimming and J lost 7 bases; unmatched junction nucleotides: 10. This CDR3 region has 15 residues. CDR3 nucleotides: TGTGCCAGCAGCCTTAGCGGGGGCTCACAGAATACGCAGTATTTT. This encodes CASSLSGGSQNTQYF.

The chain is built from TRBV12-3 or TRBV12-4 and TRBJ2-5; D is perhaps TRBD1 (5 bases). Trimming shortened V by 4 bases and J by 1 base, and 13 bases separated the two germline ends. The CDR3 length is 15 residues. The CDR3 region is CASSSRQLSQETQYF. The CDR3 region has the DNA TGTGCCAGCAGTTCTCGACAGCTAAGCCAAGAGACCCAGTACTTC.

This clonotype was detected many times. This chain links TRBV4-1 with TRBJ2-7, with D perhaps being TRBD1 or TRBD2 (6 bases each). The CDR3 consists of 16 residues. The ends were cut back, 0 bases at V and 4 bases at J, with 16 bases in the middle. From germline, CDR1 is MGHRA and CDR2 YSYEKL. The CDR3 spells CASSQDRTGAGYEQYF. CDR3 nucleotide sequence: TGCGCCAGCAGCCAAGATCGGACGGGGGCTGGGTACGAGCAGTACTTC.

The table lists this clonotype with a few counts. The V gene is TRBV6-1, the J gene TRBJ1-5; D unresolved. Germline loops: CDR1 MNHNS, CDR2 SASEGT. The ends were cut back, 2 bases at V and 0 bases at J, with 11 bases in the middle. The CDR3 is made up of 16 amino acids. Here the CDR3 DNA reads TGTGCCAGCAGTGAAATAGGGTTTTATAGCAATCAGCCCCAGCATTTT. Encoded protein: CASSEIGFYSNQPQHF.

In its sample, this clonotype was seen a few times. The rearrangement uses TRBV20-1 and TRBJ1-2; no clear D gene. Trimming left V 6 bases short and J 10 bases short, with 9 bases between. CDR3 length equals 9 residues. The germline V gene encodes CDR1 DFQATT and CDR2 SNEGSKA (reference sequence). CDR3: CSANDLYTF. In DNA form, the CDR3 reads TGCAGTGCGAACGATCTCTACACCTTC.

CDR3 residues: CASSPDRVRANTEAFF. The CDR3, as DNA: TGTGCCAGCTCACCCGATAGGGTCAGGGCAAACACTGAAGCTTTCTTT. The chain is built from TRBV18 and TRBJ1-1; D is possibly TRBD1 (5 bases). Trimming cost V 3 bases and J 2 bases, with 16 bases left between them. Germline V gene lookup returns CDR1 KGHSH and CDR2 LQKENI. The CDR3 is 16 amino acids.

The V gene is TRBV15, the J gene TRBJ2-3, with TRBD2 as a possible D gene (6 bases). The CDR3 consists of 16 residues. Germline lookup yields CDR1 LNHNV and CDR2 YYDKDF (reference sequence). V was clipped by 0 bases and J by 0 bases, with 10 bases between them. CDR3 loop: CATSRDSGGSTDTQYF. CDR3 sequence (DNA): TGTGCCACCAGCAGAGATAGTGGGGGGAGCACAGATACGCAGTATTTT.